This T cell receptor beta chain was captured in a study of blood T cell repertoires in COVID-19. Turning to the study itself: Sources were T cells, B-cell-depleted T cells, or PBMCs; the material itself was cDNA or gDNA.

Germline values: CDR1 SGDLS, CDR2 YYNGEE. Trimming at V came to 0 bases and at J to 4 bases, leaving 2 bases not matched to a gene. The CDR3 sequence is 14 residues long. Some clones are missing from TCRdb's copy, which holds only in-frame ones; the method was immunoSEQ multiplex PCR. The sample consists of approximately 110,000 clones, approximately 81% of them appearing once. The chain uses TRBV9 and TRBJ2-3; TRBD2 matches at 7 bases. Sequencing input: peripheral blood. This clonotype was obtained from a middle-aged man with acute or convalescent COVID-19. Written as DNA, the CDR3 is TGTGCCAGCAGCGTAGGCGGGGGTGCAGATACGCAGTATTTT. Its protein product is CASSVGGGADTQYF.